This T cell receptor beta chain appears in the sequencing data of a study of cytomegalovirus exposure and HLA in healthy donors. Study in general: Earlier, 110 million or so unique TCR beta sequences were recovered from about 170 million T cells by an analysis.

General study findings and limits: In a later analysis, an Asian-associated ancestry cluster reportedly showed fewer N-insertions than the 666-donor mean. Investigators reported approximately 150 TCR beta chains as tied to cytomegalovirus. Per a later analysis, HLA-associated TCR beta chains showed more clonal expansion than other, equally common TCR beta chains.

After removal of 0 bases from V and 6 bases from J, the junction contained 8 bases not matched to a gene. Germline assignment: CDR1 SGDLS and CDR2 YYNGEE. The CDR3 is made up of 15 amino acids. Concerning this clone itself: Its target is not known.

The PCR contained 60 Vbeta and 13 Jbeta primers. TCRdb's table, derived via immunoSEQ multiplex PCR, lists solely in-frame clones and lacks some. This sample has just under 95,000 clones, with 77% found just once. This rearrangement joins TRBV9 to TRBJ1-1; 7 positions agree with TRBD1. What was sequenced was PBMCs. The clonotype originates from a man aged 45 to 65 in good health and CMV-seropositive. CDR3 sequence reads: CASSVEGARVSEAFF. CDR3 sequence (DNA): TGTGCCAGCAGCGTAGAGGGGGCGCGGGTGTCTGAAGCTTTCTTT.